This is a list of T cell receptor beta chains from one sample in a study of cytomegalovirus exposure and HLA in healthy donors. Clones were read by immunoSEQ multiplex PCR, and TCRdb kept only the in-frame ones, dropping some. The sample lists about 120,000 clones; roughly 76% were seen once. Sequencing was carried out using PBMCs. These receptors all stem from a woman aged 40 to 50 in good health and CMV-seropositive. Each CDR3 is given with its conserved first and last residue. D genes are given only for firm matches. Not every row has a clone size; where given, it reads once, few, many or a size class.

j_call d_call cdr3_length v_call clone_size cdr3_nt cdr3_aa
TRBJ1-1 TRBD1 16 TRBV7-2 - TGTGCCAGCAGCTTAAGCGGAATGACAGGGGGCACTGAAGCTTTCTTT CASSLSGMTGGTEAFF
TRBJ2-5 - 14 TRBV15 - TGTGCCACCTCCCAGGGGCAGGAACAAGAGACCCAGTACTTC CATSQGQEQETQYF
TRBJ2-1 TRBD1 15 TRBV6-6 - TGTGCCAGCAGCGACAGGGGCCACCCCTACAATGAGCAGTTCTTC CASSDRGHPYNEQFF
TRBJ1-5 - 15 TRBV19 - TGTGCCAGTAGTGTAGGACAGACTCGCAATCAGCCCCAGCATTTT CASSVGQTRNQPQHF
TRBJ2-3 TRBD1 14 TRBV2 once TGTGCCAGCACTATGACAGGGGGCAAAGATACGCAGTATTTT CASTMTGGKDTQYF
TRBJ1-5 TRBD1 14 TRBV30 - TGTGCCTGGAGTGTGACAGGGCTTTATCAGCCCCAGCATTTT CAWSVTGLYQPQHF
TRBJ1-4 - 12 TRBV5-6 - TGTGCCAGCAGACGGGGGGATGAAAAACTGTTTTTT CASRRGDEKLFF
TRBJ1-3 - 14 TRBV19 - TGTGCCAGTACTCCGGGACACTCTGGAAACACCATATATTTT CASTPGHSGNTIYF
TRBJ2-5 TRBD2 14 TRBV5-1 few TGCGCCAGCAGCTTGATAGCGGGGGGAGAGACCCAGTACTTC CASSLIAGGETQYF
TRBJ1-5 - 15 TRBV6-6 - TGTGCCAGCAGTCACCACAGGATACCCAATCAGCCCCAGCATTTT CASSHHRIPNQPQHF
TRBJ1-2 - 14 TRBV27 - TGTGCCAGTAGACCCTCAGGGGAATGGCATGGCTACACCTTC CASRPSGEWHGYTF
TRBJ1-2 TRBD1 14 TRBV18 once TGTGCCAGCTCACCACTTGACAGGGACTATGGCTACACCTTC CASSPLDRDYGYTF
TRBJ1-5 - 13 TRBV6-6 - TGTGCCAGCAGTGCTAGGGGGAATCAGCCCCAGCATTTT CASSARGNQPQHF
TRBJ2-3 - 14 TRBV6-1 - TGTGCCAGCATTCTCGGCAGGGGAACCGATACGCAGTATTTT CASILGRGTDTQYF
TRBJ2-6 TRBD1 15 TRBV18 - TGTGCCAGCTCACCCCAGACAGGGGTGGCCAACGTCCTGACTTTC CASSPQTGVANVLTF
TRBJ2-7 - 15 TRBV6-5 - TGTGCCAGCAGGTACGCCCCGGGGAGCCCCTACGAGCAGTACTTC CASRYAPGSPYEQYF
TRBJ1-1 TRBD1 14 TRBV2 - TGTGCCAGCGGAGCTAGGGGGCGGGACACTGAAGCTTTCTTT CASGARGRDTEAFF
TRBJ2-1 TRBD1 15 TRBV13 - TGTGCCAGCAGCTTAGGAGGTACAGGGGGAAATGAGCAGTTCTTC CASSLGGTGGNEQFF
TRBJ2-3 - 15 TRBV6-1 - TGTGCCAGCAGTGAACTTTGGGGGGTTACAGATACGCAGTATTTT CASSELWGVTDTQYF
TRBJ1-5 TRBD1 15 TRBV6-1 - TGTGCCAGCAGTGAAGGGACAGGGACTGGACAGCCCCAGCATTTT CASSEGTGTGQPQHF
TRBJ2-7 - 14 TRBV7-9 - TGTGCCAGCAGCTTCGGGGGGCGAACCTACGAGCAGTACTTC CASSFGGRTYEQYF
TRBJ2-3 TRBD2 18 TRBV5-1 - TGCGCCAGCAGCTTGGGAGTCGGGGGGGGAAAAGGGGCAGATACGCAGTATTTT CASSLGVGGGKGADTQYF
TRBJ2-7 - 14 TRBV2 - TGTGCCAGCAATCCTATGGGCGCTACCTACGAGCAGTACTTC CASNPMGATYEQYF
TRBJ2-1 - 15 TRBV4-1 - TGCGCCAGCAGCCAGTCAGGGAATATCGGCAATGAGCAGTTCTTC CASSQSGNIGNEQFF
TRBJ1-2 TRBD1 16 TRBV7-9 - TGTGCCAGCAGCTTATCGGGGACAGGGGGCAAGTCTGGCTACACCTTC CASSLSGTGGKSGYTF
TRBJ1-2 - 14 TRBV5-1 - TGCGCCAGCAGCTTTGAGACCAGGGCCTATGGCTACACCTTC CASSFETRAYGYTF
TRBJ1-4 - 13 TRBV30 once TGTGCCTGGAGTGTACTGAGGAGTGAAAAACTGTTTTTT CAWSVLRSEKLFF
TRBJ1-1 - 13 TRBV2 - TGTGCCAGCAGTGAAGTAGAGAACACTGAAGCTTTCTTT CASSEVENTEAFF
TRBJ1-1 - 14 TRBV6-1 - TGTGCCAGCAGTGAAGCCGTATCGGTCACTGTGGCTTTCTTT CASSEAVSVTVAFF
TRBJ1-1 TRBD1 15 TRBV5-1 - TGCGCCAGCAGCTTTTACAGGGGGAAGAACACTGAAGCTTTCTTT CASSFYRGKNTEAFF
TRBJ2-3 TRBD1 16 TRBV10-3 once TGTGCCATCAGTGAGTCAAGGGGGCAAATTACAGATACGCAGTATTTT CAISESRGQITDTQYF
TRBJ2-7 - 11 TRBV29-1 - TGCAGCGTTGGCGACTTTTACGAGCAGTACTTC CSVGDFYEQYF
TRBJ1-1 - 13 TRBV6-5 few TGTGCCAGCAGTTCCCCCCGGAGAGCGGAAGCTTTCTTT CASSSPRRAEAFF
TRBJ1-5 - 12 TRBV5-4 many TGTGCCAGCAGCTTGCCCGATCAGCCCCAGCATTTT CASSLPDQPQHF
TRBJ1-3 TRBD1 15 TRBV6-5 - TGTGCCAGCAGTCTTGGGACAGGGGCTGGAAACACCATATATTTT CASSLGTGAGNTIYF
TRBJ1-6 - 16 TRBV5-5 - TGTGCCAGCAGCTTGGCAGTCCAGGGGAATAATTCACCCCTCCACTTT CASSLAVQGNNSPLHF
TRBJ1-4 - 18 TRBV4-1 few TGCGCCAGCAGCGGCCCTCAACAGAGAACATCAACTAATGAAAAACTGTTTTTT CASSGPQQRTSTNEKLFF
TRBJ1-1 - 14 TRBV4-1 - TGCGCCAGCAGCTCCCGCGCGTTGAACACTGAAGCTTTCTTT CASSSRALNTEAFF
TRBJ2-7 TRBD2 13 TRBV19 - TGTGCCAGTAGTATGGGGCAGGGAGGGGAGCAGTACTTC CASSMGQGGEQYF
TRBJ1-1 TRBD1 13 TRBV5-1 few TGTGCCAGCAGCTTGGGCAGGGGGTTCCTGACTTTCTTT CASSLGRGFLTFF
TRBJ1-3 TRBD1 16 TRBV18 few TGTGCCAGCTCACCCGGGACAGGAGCCTCTGGAAACACCATATATTTT CASSPGTGASGNTIYF
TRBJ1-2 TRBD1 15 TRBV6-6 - TGTGCCAGCTCCCGGGGACAGTTAGCTAACTATGGCTACACCTTC CASSRGQLANYGYTF
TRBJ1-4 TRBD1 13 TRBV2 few TGTGCCAGCAGTCGAGGGGGCAATGAAAAACTGTTTTTT CASSRGGNEKLFF
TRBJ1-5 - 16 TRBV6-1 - TGTGCCAGCAGTGAAATCTTTAGGGGTAGCAATCAGCCCCAGCATTTT CASSEIFRGSNQPQHF
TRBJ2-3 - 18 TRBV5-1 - TGCGCCAGCAGCTGGAGGGGGGGACTGAAGACAAACACAGATACGCAGTATTTT CASSWRGGLKTNTDTQYF
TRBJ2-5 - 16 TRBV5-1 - TGCGCCAGCAGCTTTATCCCCCCGCAGGGTGGCGAGACCCAGTACTTC CASSFIPPQGGETQYF
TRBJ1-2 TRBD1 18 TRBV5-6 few TGTGCCAGCATACTCAGAAATCCGGGACAGTTAGCCGTAAGGGGCTACACCTTC CASILRNPGQLAVRGYTF
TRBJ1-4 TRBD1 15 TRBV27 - TGTGCCAGCAGTTTAATTCGGGACAGTACTGAAAAACTGTTTTTT CASSLIRDSTEKLFF
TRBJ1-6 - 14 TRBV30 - TGTGCCTGGAGCTTTGGACAGAATAATTCACCCCTCCACTTT CAWSFGQNNSPLHF
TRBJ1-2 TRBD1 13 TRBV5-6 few TGTGCCAGCACGACAGGGTTTGGGGATGGCTACACCTTC CASTTGFGDGYTF
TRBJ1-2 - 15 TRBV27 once TGTGCCAGCAGTTTCCGACAGAATTTGATTGGTGGCTACACCTTC CASSFRQNLIGGYTF
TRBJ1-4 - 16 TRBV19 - TGTGCCAGTACTCGGGTAACAGGGACCTTTAATGAAAAACTGTTTTTT CASTRVTGTFNEKLFF
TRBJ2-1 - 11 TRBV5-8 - TGTGCCAGCAGCTTGGTATTGGAGCAGTTCTTC CASSLVLEQFF
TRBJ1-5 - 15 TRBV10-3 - TGTGCCATCAGTGAGTCCCCGGGGAGCAATCAGCCCCAGCATTTT CAISESPGSNQPQHF
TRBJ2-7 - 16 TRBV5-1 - TGCGCCAGCAGCTTGGATAGGGTGGGGGGGCGAGACGAGCAGTACTTC CASSLDRVGGRDEQYF
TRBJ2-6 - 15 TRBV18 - TGTGCCAGCTCGCCAGACAGCGCTGGGGCCAACGTCCTGACTTTC CASSPDSAGANVLTF
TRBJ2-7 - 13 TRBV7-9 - TGTGCCAGCAGCTTGGTGGAGGGCCACGAGCAGTACTTC CASSLVEGHEQYF